This T cell receptor beta chain was retrieved from a study of Tregs in tolerant kidney transplant recipients. Sequenced by immunoSEQ multiplex PCR; TCRdb stores in-frame clones only, minus some. The repertoire holds some 80,000 clones, with 95% to 98% as singletons. Germline V CDR1 and CDR2: SGHRS, YFSETQ. The V gene lost 4 bases and the J gene lost 7 bases, with 14 bases spanning the gap. This CDR3 region has 14 residues. Unstimulated regulatory T cells (CD4+CD25+CD127-), CD4+CD25- non-regulatory cells, CD4 and CD8 cells were FACS-sorted from thawed PBMCs. V is TRBV5-1 and J is TRBJ1-4, with no clear D. Sequencing used CD4+ T cells from blood, obtained before the transplant. This clonotype was sampled from a human donor who received a combined kidney and bone marrow transplant. The CDR3 protein is CASSRGEVGEKLFF. For the CDR3, the DNA is TGCGCCAGCAGCCGCGGGGAGGTTGGTGAAAAACTGTTTTTT.